This T cell receptor (beta chain) derives from a study of CD8 T cells in ankylosing spondylitis. This clonotype was recorded at least ten times. Its target is unknown. Each TCR beta library was made by quantitative 5'-RACE that incorporated molecular barcodes. TCRdb reprocessed the 5' RACE reads with MiXCR, giving one entry per CDR3 protein. The sample lists approximately 100,000 distinct CDR3 sequences; about 24% were seen once. The study's findings and limits: Within ankylosing spondylitis blood, a TCR beta motif made up of fewer than ten highly homologous variants appeared to be characteristic. With a CD8+ phenotype, disease-linked clones were relatively rare in peripheral blood.

This TCR came from a male donor with ankylosing spondylitis. The sequencing sample was made of synovial fluid, either unsorted or a sorted T cell fraction (not recorded which).

Here the CDR3 DNA reads TGTGCCAGCAGTATATCTTGGACTGAGCAGTTCTTC. Encoded protein: CASSISWTEQFF. V usage is TRBV6-2 or TRBV6-3 and J usage is TRBJ2-1, with D unresolved. V lost 5 bases to trimming and J lost 9 bases, with 11 bases between them. CDR1 MNHEY and CDR2 SVGEGT come from the germline V gene. The CDR3 loop spans 12 amino acids.